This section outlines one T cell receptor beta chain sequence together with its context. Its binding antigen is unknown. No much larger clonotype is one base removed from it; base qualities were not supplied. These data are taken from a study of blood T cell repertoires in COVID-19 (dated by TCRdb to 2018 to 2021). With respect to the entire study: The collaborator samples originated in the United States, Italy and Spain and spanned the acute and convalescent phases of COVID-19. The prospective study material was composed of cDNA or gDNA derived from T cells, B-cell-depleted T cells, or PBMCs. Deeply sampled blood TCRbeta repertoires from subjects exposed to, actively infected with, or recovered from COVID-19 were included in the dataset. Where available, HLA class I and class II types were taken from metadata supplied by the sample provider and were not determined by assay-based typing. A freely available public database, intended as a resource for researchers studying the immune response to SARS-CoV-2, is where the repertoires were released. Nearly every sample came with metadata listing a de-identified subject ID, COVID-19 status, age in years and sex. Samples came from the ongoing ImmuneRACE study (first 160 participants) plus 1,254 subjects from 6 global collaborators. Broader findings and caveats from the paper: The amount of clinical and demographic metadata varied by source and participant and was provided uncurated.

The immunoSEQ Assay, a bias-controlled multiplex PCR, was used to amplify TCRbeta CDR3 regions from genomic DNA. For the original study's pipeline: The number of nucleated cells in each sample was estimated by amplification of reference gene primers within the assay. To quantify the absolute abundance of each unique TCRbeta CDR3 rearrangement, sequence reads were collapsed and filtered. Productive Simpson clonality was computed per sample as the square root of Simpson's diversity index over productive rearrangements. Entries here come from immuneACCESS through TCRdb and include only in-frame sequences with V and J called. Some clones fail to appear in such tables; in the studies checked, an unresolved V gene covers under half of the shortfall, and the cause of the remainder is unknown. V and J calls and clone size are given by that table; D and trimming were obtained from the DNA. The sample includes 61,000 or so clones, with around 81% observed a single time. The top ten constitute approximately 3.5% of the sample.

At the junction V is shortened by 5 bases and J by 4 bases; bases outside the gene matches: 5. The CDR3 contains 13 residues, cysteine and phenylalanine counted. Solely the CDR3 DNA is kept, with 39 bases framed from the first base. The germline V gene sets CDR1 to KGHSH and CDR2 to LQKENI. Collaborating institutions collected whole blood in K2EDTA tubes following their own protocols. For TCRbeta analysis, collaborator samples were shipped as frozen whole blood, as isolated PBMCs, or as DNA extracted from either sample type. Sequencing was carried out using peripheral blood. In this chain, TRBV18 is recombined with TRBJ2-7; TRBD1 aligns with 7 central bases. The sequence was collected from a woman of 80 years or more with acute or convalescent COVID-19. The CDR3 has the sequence CASSRDRTYEQYF. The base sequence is TGTGCCAGCTCAAGGGACAGAACATACGAGCAGTACTTC.